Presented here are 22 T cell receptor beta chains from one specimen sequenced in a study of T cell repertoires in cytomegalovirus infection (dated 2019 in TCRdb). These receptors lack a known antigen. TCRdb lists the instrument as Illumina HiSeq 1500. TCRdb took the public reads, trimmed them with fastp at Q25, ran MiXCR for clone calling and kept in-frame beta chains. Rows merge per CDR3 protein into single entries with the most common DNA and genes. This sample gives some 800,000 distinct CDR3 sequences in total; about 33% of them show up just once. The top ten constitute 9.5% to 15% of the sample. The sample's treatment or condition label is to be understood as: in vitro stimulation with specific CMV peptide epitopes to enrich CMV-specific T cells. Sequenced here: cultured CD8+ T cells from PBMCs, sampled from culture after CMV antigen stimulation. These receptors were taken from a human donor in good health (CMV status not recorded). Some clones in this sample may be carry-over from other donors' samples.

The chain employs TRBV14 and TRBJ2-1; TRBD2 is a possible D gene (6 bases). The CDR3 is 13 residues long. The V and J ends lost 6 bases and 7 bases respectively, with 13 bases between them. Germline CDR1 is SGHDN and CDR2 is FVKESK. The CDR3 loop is CASSWGERNEQFF. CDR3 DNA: TGTGCCAGCAGTTGGGGGGAACGGAATGAGCAGTTCTTC.

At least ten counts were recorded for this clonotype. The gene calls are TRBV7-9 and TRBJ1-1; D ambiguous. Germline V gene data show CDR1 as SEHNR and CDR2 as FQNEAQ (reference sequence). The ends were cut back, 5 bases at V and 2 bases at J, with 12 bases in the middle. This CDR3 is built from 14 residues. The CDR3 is CASSPPRPNTEAFF. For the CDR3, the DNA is TGTGCCAGCAGCCCCCCCCGGCCAAACACTGAAGCTTTCTTT.

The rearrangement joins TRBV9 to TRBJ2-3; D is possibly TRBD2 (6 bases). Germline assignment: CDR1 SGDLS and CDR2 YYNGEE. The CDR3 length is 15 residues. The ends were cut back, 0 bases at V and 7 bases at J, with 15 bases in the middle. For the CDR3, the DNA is TGTGCCAGCAGCGTAGACGGGACTCTTCGAAATACGCAGTATTTT. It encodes CASSVDGTLRNTQYF.

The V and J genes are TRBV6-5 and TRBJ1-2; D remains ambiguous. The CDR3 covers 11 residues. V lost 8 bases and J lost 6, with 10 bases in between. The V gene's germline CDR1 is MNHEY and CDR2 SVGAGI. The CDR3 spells CASGRPHGYTF. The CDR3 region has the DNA TGTGCCAGCGGTCGGCCGCATGGCTACACCTTC.

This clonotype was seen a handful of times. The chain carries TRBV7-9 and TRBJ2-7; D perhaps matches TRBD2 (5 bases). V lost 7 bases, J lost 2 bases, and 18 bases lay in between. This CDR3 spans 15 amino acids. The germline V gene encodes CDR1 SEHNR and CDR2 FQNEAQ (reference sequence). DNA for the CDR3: TGTGCCAGCATTTCAATTGGACTTAAGCCCTACGAGCAGTACTTC. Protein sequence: CASISIGLKPYEQYF.

The CDR3 spells CASSFGGGDDEQFF. CDR3 nucleotide sequence: TGTGCCAGCAGTTTTGGGGGGGGTGATGATGAGCAGTTCTTC. The chain carries TRBV2 and TRBJ2-1; the match to TRBD2 covers 7 bases. Losses at the gene ends were 5 bases for V and 8 bases for J; bases not matched to a gene: 9. Germline loops: CDR1 SNHLY, CDR2 FYNNEI. The CDR3 contains 14 residues.

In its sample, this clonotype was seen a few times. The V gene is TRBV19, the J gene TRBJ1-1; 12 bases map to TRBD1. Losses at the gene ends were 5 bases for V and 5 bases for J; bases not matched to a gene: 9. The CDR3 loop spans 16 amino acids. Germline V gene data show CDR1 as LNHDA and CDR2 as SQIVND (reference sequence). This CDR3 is CASSWGQGASWTEAFF. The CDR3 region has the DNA TGTGCCAGTAGTTGGGGACAGGGGGCGAGTTGGACTGAAGCTTTCTTT. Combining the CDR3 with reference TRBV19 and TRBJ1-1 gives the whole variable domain DGGITQSPKYLFRKEGQNVTLSCEQNLNHDAMYWYRQDPGQGLRLIYYSQIVNDFQKGDIAEGYSVSREKKESFPLTVTSAQKNPTAFYLCASSWGQGASWTEAFFGQGTRLTVV.

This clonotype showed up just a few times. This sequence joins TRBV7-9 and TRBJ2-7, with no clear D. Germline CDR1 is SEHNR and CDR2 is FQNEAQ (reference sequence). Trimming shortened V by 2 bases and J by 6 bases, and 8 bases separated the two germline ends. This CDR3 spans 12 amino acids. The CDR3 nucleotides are TGTGCCAGCAGCTTAAGGGTTTTCGAGCAGTACTTC. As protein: CASSLRVFEQYF.

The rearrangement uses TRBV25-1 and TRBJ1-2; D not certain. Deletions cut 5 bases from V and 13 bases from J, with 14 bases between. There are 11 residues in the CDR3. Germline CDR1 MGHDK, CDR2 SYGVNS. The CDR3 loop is CASSSPLGCTF. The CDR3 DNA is TGTGCCAGCAGTTCACCGCTCGGGTGCACCTTC.

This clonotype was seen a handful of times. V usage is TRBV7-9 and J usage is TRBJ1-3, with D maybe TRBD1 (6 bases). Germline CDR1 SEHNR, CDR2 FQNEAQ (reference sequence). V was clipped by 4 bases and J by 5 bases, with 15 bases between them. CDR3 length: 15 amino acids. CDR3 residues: CASSSTGGPRNTIYF. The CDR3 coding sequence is TGTGCCAGCAGCTCCACCGGGGGCCCTCGAAACACCATATATTTT.

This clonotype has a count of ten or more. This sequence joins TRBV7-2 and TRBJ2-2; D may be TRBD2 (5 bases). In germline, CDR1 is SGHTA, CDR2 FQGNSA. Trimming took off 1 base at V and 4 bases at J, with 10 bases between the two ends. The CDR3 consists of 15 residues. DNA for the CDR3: TGTGCCAGCAGCTTAGGGTTACTAGGCACCGGGGAGCTGTTTTTT. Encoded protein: CASSLGLLGTGELFF.

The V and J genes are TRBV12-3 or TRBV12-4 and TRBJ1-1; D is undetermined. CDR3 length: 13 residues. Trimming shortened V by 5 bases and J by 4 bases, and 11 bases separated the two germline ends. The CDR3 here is CASSRSSGTEAFF. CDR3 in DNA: TGTGCCAGCAGTCGGAGCTCAGGCACTGAAGCTTTCTTT.

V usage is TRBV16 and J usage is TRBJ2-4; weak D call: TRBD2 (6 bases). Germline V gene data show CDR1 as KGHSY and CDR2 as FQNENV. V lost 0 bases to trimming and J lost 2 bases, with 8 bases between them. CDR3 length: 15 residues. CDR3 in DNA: TGTGCCAGCAGCCAATCCGGGACTTCCAAAAACATTCAGTACTTC. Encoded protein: CASSQSGTSKNIQYF.

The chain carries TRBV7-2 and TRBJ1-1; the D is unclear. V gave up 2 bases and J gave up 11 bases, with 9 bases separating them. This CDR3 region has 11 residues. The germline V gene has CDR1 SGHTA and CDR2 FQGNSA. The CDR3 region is CASSLLGVAFF. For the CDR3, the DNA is TGTGCCAGCAGCTTATTGGGAGTTGCTTTCTTT.

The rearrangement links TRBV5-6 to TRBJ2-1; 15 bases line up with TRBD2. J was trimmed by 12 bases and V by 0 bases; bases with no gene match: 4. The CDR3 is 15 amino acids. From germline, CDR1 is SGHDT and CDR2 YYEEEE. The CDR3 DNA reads TGTGCCAGCAGCTTGGGGACTAGCGGGGGGGCCGGGCAGTTCTTC. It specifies CASSLGTSGGAGQFF.

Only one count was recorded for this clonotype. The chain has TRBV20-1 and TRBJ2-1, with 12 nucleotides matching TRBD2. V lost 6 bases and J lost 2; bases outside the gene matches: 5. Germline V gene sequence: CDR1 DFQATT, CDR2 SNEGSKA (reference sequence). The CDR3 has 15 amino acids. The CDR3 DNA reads TGCAGTGCATCTAGCGGGGGGGCTCCCTACAATGAGCAGTTCTTC. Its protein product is CSASSGGAPYNEQFF.

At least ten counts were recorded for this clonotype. The CDR3 bases are TGTGCCAGCAGCTTAAACAGGGGGAGAAATGAGCAGTTCTTC. Protein sequence: CASSLNRGRNEQFF. The chain couples TRBV7-6 to TRBJ2-1, with 8 nucleotides matching TRBD1. The CDR3 spans 14 residues. The germline gives CDR1 SGHVS, CDR2 FNYEAQ. Trimming took 2 bases from V and 7 from J; bases not matched to a gene: 4.

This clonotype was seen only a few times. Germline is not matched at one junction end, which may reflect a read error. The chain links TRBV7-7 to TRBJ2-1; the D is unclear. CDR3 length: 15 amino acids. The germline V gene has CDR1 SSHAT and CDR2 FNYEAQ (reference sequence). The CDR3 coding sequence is TGTGCTAGCAGCGATGAACCCCAAGGGCACAATGAGCAGTTCTTC. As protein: CASSDEPQGHNEQFF.

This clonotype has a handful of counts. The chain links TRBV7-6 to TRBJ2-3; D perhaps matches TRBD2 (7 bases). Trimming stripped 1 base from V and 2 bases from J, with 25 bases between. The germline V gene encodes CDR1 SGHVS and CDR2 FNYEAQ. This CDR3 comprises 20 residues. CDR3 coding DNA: TGTGCCAGCAGCTTAGGGCCCCGGGACATCCGGGACTATTACACAGATACGCAGTATTTT. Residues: CASSLGPRDIRDYYTDTQYF.

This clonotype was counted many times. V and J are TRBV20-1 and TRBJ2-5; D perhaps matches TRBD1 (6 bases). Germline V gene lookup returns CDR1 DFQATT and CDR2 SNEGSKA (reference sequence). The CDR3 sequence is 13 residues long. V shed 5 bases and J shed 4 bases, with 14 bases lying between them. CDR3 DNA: TGCAGTGCTCCCCCACAGGGTAGAGAGACCCAGTACTTC. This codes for CSAPPQGRETQYF.

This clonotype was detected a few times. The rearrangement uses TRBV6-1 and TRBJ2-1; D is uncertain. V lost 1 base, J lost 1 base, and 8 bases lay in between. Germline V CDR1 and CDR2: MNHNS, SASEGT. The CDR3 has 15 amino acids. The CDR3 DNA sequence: TGTGCCAGCAGTGAAGGCTATACGTCCTACAATGAGCAGTTCTTC. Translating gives CASSEGYTSYNEQFF.

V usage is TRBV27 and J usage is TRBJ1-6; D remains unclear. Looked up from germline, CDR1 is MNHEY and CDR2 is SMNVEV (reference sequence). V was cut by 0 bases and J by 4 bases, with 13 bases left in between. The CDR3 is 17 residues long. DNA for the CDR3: TGTGCCAGCAGTTTATCTTCATTCCCCCGGTATAATTCACCCCTCCACTTT. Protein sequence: CASSLSSFPRYNSPLHF.